Shown below are 28 T cell receptor beta chains from a single sample sequenced in a study of T-cell memory formation after mild COVID-19. Each CDR3 protein gets one entry after TCRdb re-called the 5' RACE reads with MiXCR. The sample carries 410,000 or so distinct CDR3 sequences, more than 20% recorded once. Specimen: PBMCs or a T cell subset sorted from them (not recorded which). Every receptor here comes from an adult woman who had mild COVID-19 (a few samples of this study predate the infection). Cell type and time point are not known.

This clonotype was counted only a few times. Here the CDR3 reads CASSLSGVATDTQYF. The CDR3 DNA follows: TGCGCCAGCAGCTTGTCGGGGGTAGCCACAGATACGCAGTATTTT. This sequence joins TRBV5-1 and TRBJ2-3; D is perhaps TRBD2 (6 bases). The germline CDR1 and CDR2 sequences are SGHRS and YFSETQ. This CDR3 has 15 residues. The V and J ends lost 1 base and 2 bases respectively, with 11 bases between them.

The sample holds a few counts of this clonotype. The chain joins TRBV12-3 or TRBV12-4 to TRBJ2-4; D tentatively reads TRBD1 or TRBD2 (5 bases each). The CDR3 covers 14 residues. Trimming pared 1 base from V and 6 bases from J, leaving 10 bases between. CDR3 protein: CASSLVGVGNIQYF. CDR3 DNA sequence: TGTGCCAGCAGTTTAGTGGGGGTTGGAAACATTCAGTACTTC.

This clonotype came up a few times. The chain uses TRBV19 and TRBJ2-7, with 10 positions matching TRBD2. This CDR3 is built from 14 residues. CDR1 and CDR2 (germline): LNHDA, SQIVND (reference sequence). V was clipped by 9 bases and J by 2 bases; unmatched bases: 7. CDR3 sequence (DNA): TGTGCCAGCGGACTAGCGGAGAGAGCCTACGAGCAGTACTTC. It codes for CASGLAERAYEQYF.

This sequence joins TRBV7-6 and TRBJ1-1, with 7 positions matching TRBD1. This CDR3 comprises 14 residues. The germline CDR1 and CDR2 sequences are SGHVS and FNYEAQ. Losses at the gene ends were 1 base for V and 9 bases for J; bases not matched to a gene: 8. CDR3: CASSLGGTALQAFF. CDR3 DNA sequence: TGTGCCAGCAGCTTAGGCGGGACAGCGTTACAAGCTTTCTTT.

This clonotype was seen a few times. This sequence joins TRBV20-1 and TRBJ2-1; 7 bases match TRBD2. The CDR3 spans 15 residues. Germline CDR1 is DFQATT and CDR2 is SNEGSKA (reference sequence). The CDR3 spells CRNSPLGASGNEQFF. As DNA, the CDR3 is TGCAGGAATAGTCCCCTCGGGGCTAGCGGTAATGAGCAGTTCTTC.

This clonotype was detected a few times. The chain links TRBV7-2 to TRBJ2-7; TRBD2 might be the D (5 bases). The CDR3 sequence is 15 residues long. With 1 base removed from V and 3 bases from J, the gap between germline ends came to 13 bases. CDR1 and CDR2 (germline): SGHTA, FQGNSA. The CDR3 bases are TGTGCCAGCAGCTTAGGAGGGTCCAATTACTACGAGCAGTACTTC. It yields the protein CASSLGGSNYYEQYF.

The table lists this clonotype with many counts. The chain links TRBV7-9 to TRBJ2-7; possible D gene TRBD2, 6 bases. Trimming took 5 bases from V and 7 from J, leaving 21 bases between them. The CDR3 runs 15 residues. In germline, CDR1 is SEHNR, CDR2 FQNEAQ (reference sequence). CDR3: CASSPGVQGYEEQYF. The CDR3 DNA reads TGTGCCAGCAGCCCGGGGGTGCAGGGTTATGAGGAGCAGTACTTC.

The chain has TRBV12-3 or TRBV12-4 and TRBJ1-1; 11 bases line up with TRBD1. The CDR3 extends over 17 amino acids. With V trimmed by 6 bases and J by 7 bases, 16 bases remained unmatched. For the CDR3, the DNA is TGTGCCAGCAGCCGAATGGACAGGGGGCTCGGAGATGGTGAAGCTTTCTTT. Translation: CASSRMDRGLGDGEAFF.

This clonotype was observed a few times. This sequence joins TRBV12-3 or TRBV12-4 and TRBJ2-3, with TRBD2 as a possible D gene (5 bases). CDR3 size: 14 residues. The ends were cut back, 7 bases at V and 2 bases at J, with 13 bases in the middle. The CDR3 reads CASTSVRVTDTQYF. CDR3 nucleotide sequence: TGTGCCAGCACCTCCGTGAGGGTCACAGATACGCAGTATTTT.

This clonotype appeared a few times. This rearrangement joins TRBV18 to TRBJ2-5; tentatively, D is TRBD1 (6 bases). Between the trimmed V and J ends, which lost 5 bases and 4 bases, there was a span of 14 bases. Germline-derived CDR1 and CDR2 are KGHSH and LQKENI. This CDR3 contains 14 residues. The CDR3 protein is CASSSGVRGETQYF. Here the CDR3 DNA reads TGTGCCAGCTCATCAGGGGTACGCGGAGAGACCCAGTACTTC.

This chain connects TRBV9 to TRBJ2-7; 13 bases line up with TRBD2. Germline lookup yields CDR1 SGDLS and CDR2 YYNGEE. This CDR3 has 15 residues. The V segment lost 4 bases and the J segment 4 bases; nucleotides outside the gene matches: 5. The DNA of the CDR3 is TGTGCCAGCAGCCATCGGACTAGCGGGAGTTACGAGCAGTACTTC. Protein sequence: CASSHRTSGSYEQYF.

This clonotype has a handful of counts. The CDR3 bases are TGTGCCAGCAGTTCACGAATACTAAAAACAGGGACGAACACTGAAGCTTTCTTT. Translation: CASSSRILKTGTNTEAFF. The J gene is TRBJ1-1, the V gene TRBV28, with a tentative D call TRBD1 (6 bases). V lost 4 bases and J lost 1, with 22 bases in between. The CDR3 has 18 amino acids. Germline CDR1 is MDHEN and CDR2 is SYDVKM. The complete variable domain, with remaining parts taken from reference TRBV28 and TRBJ1-1, reads DVKVTQSSRYLVKRTGEKVFLECVQDMDHENMFWYRQDPGLGLRLIYFSYDVKMKEKGDIPEGYSVSREKKERFSLILESASTNQTSMYLCASSSRILKTGTNTEAFFGQGTRLTVV.

This clonotype was seen many times. V gene TRBV7-2 combines with J gene TRBJ1-2; 12 bases agree with TRBD1. This CDR3 spans 13 amino acids. Germline V gene lookup returns CDR1 SGHTA and CDR2 FQGNSA. V shed 5 bases, J shed 6 bases, and the junction held 1 base outside the gene matches. The CDR3 region has the DNA TGTGCCAGCAGCCGGGACAGGGGGCATGGCTACACCTTC. Protein: CASSRDRGHGYTF.

This chain connects TRBV5-6 to TRBJ1-1; TRBD1 is a possible D gene (5 bases). The CDR3 runs to 16 residues. V was clipped by 0 bases and J by 0 bases, with 12 bases between them. The germline gives CDR1 SGHDT, CDR2 YYEEEE. Here the CDR3 DNA reads TGTGCCAGCAGCTTGGACTGGGGCCGACTGAACACTGAAGCTTTCTTT. It yields the protein CASSLDWGRLNTEAFF.

V and J are TRBV24-1 and TRBJ2-3, with 13 bases identical to TRBD2. The junction had 23 bases not matched to a gene; V was cut back by 3 bases and J by 6 bases. The CDR3 loop spans 22 amino acids. Looked up from germline, CDR1 is KGHDR and CDR2 is SFDVKD. The CDR3, as DNA: TGTGCCACCAGTGATCGGACAGACCTACTAGCGGGAGGGCGCGCGAGAAGGGATACGCAGTATTTT. Encoded protein: CATSDRTDLLAGGRARRDTQYF.

In its sample, this clonotype was seen many times. This rearrangement joins TRBV4-3 to TRBJ2-4; 9 positions match TRBD2. The CDR3 has 18 amino acids. Trimming took 1 base from V and 7 from J; bases not matched to a gene: 14. CDR1 and CDR2 from the germline V gene are LGHNA and YSLEER. This chain's CDR3 is CASSQASSLAGGGNIQYF. CDR3 DNA: TGCGCCAGCAGCCAAGCTTCATCTTTGGCGGGAGGGGGGAACATTCAGTACTTC.

A few counts support this clonotype. The J gene is TRBJ1-2, the V gene TRBV12-3 or TRBV12-4; the D is unclear. The CDR3 runs 13 residues. V gave up 6 bases and J gave up 1 base, with 9 bases separating them. The CDR3 region has the DNA TGTGCCAGCAGCCGTGGAGTTAACTATGGCTACACCTTC. The encoded protein is CASSRGVNYGYTF.

The chain links TRBV5-1 to TRBJ2-7, with D perhaps matching TRBD2 (5 bases). Germline V gene data show CDR1 as SGHRS and CDR2 as YFSETQ. The CDR3 spans 15 residues. The V gene lost 4 bases and the J gene lost 2 bases, with 16 bases spanning the gap. CDR3 region: CASSPGGLGPYEQYF. Written as DNA, the CDR3 is TGCGCCAGCAGCCCCGGCGGGTTAGGCCCCTACGAGCAGTACTTC.

The count of this clonotype is one. CDR3 amino acids: CSARGGTSGGADTQYF. CDR3 bases: TGCAGTGCTAGGGGAGGGACTAGCGGGGGGGCAGATACGCAGTATTTT. The V gene is TRBV20-1, the J gene TRBJ2-3; TRBD2 agrees at 16 bases. CDR3 length: 16 amino acids. V lost 3 bases to trimming and J lost 4 bases; unmatched junction nucleotides: 4. Germline V gene data show CDR1 as DFQATT and CDR2 as SNEGSKA (reference sequence).

The rearrangement links TRBV4-2 to TRBJ2-4, with D uncertain. The CDR3 has 16 residues. Germline loops: CDR1 LGHNA, CDR2 YNFKEQ. Trimming took 2 bases from V and 3 from J, leaving 14 bases between them. The CDR3 DNA is TGTGCCAGCAGCCAAAATTGGGTTTCCGGCAAAAACATTCAGTACTTC. Translation: CASSQNWVSGKNIQYF.

This clonotype was seen only a few times. The rearrangement links TRBV4-2 to TRBJ2-1; TRBD1 matches 7 bases. CDR1 is LGHNA and CDR2 is YNFKEQ in the germline V gene. Losses at the gene ends were 2 bases for V and 5 bases for J; bases not matched to a gene: 3. The CDR3 is 14 amino acids. The CDR3 sequence: CASSQRGRNNEQFF. The CDR3 DNA sequence: TGTGCCAGCAGCCAAAGGGGGCGGAACAATGAGCAGTTCTTC.

There are a few counts of this clonotype. The chain carries TRBV7-9 and TRBJ1-2, with unresolved D. The V gene's germline CDR1 is SEHNR and CDR2 FQNEAQ (reference sequence). This CDR3 contains 13 residues. V dropped 0 bases and J dropped 7 bases, with 9 bases sitting between them. The DNA for the CDR3 is TGTGCCAGCAGCTTAGCGCTGAGCATTGGCTACACCTTC. Residues: CASSLALSIGYTF.

This clonotype turned up a few times. The junction shows a germline mismatch at one end, possibly a read error. This rearrangement joins TRBV7-9 to TRBJ2-1; 7 bases are a match to TRBD2. In germline, CDR1 is SEHNR, CDR2 FQNEAQ (reference sequence). The CDR3 is 13 amino acids. CDR3 in DNA: TGTGCCAGCAGCGTAGCGGGTGGAGGTGAGCAGTTCTTC. It translates to CASSVAGGGEQFF. Drawing the rest from reference TRBV7-9 and TRBJ2-1, the complete variable domain is DTGVSQNPRHKITKRGQNVTFRCDPISEHNRLYWYRQTLGQGPEFLTYFQNEAQLEKSRLLSDRFSAERPKGSFSTLEIQRTEQGDSAMYLCASSVAGGGEQFFGPGTRLTVL.

The chain joins TRBV29-1 to TRBJ1-1, with 8 bases lining up with TRBD1. This CDR3 contains 15 residues. CDR1 is SQVTM and CDR2 is ANQGSEA in the germline V gene. The J segment lost 1 base and the V segment lost 4 bases, leaving 8 bases of the junction unmatched. CDR3 nucleotide sequence: TGCAGCGTTGCCATGACAGGGGCTCCGAACACTGAAGCTTTCTTT. It encodes CSVAMTGAPNTEAFF.

This clonotype was counted only a few times. This chain connects TRBV24-1 to TRBJ1-1, with D unclear. With 3 bases removed from V and 4 bases from J, the gap between germline ends came to 14 bases. This CDR3 is 15 amino acids long. CDR1 KGHDR and CDR2 SFDVKD come from the germline V gene. CDR3 in DNA: TGTGCCACCAGTGATGGTTCTTCACGGGGCACTGAAGCTTTCTTT. Protein product: CATSDGSSRGTEAFF.

The CDR3 region has the DNA TGTGCCAGCAGCAGCGACAGGGGGCTCAAGGATGGCTACACCTTC. It is translated as CASSSDRGLKDGYTF. This chain uses TRBV9 with TRBJ1-2; 10 positions agree with TRBD1. The germline V gene encodes CDR1 SGDLS and CDR2 YYNGEE. With V trimmed by 4 bases and J by 6 bases, 9 bases remained unmatched. There are 15 residues in the CDR3.

The CDR3 is CASSLVGRGYGYTF. The CDR3 nucleotides are TGTGCCAGCAGCTTAGTGGGGCGGGGTTATGGCTACACCTTC. The gene calls are TRBV7-8 and TRBJ1-2; D perhaps matches TRBD1 (5 bases). This CDR3 spans 14 amino acids. Trimming took 1 base from V and 5 from J, leaving 11 bases between them. Germline lookup yields CDR1 SGHVS and CDR2 FQNEAQ. The complete variable domain, with remaining parts taken from reference TRBV7-8 and TRBJ1-2, reads GAGVSQSPRYKVAKRGQDVALRCDPISGHVSLFWYQQALGQGPEFLTYFQNEAQLDKSGLPSDRFFAERPEGSVSTLKIQRTQQEDSAVYLCASSLVGRGYGYTFGSGTRLTVV.

The J gene is TRBJ2-1, the V gene TRBV7-6, with 12 bases that match TRBD2. V was clipped by 5 bases and J by 9 bases; unmatched bases: 8. CDR3 size: 15 residues. CDR1 SGHVS and CDR2 FNYEAQ come from the germline V gene. CDR3 in amino acids: CASSPELAGGVEQFF. The CDR3 DNA reads TGTGCCAGCAGCCCTGAACTAGCGGGGGGAGTTGAGCAGTTCTTC.